Listed below are T cell receptor beta chains from one sample, sequenced in a study of cytomegalovirus exposure and HLA in healthy donors. Sequencing used immunoSEQ multiplex PCR; TCRdb keeps in-frame clones, though not all of them. This table holds around 150,000 clones, around nine tenths found once. Source material: PBMCs. All receptors come from a man between 18 and 29 years old in good health and CMV-seronegative. CDR3s include the opening cysteine and the closing phenylalanine or tryptophan. The D gene is left open where the match is weak. Rows give clone size only sometimes, using once, few, many, or a class for an expanded clone.

TRBJ1-6 | TRBV5-5 | NA | NA | TGTGCCAGCAGCTTGGACAGCTCCTATAATTCACCCCTCCACTTT | CASSLDSSYNSPLHF
TRBJ1-2 | TRBV30 | NA | few | TGTGCCTGGAGTGCTGGGAGGGGGTATGGCTACACCTTC | CAWSAGRGYGYTF
TRBJ1-2 | TRBV6-5 | NA | NA | TGTGCCAGCAGTTACTCCAGACTCCCAGCTAACTATGGCTACACCTTC | CASSYSRLPANYGYTF
TRBJ2-3 | TRBV4-3 | TRBD1 | few | TGCGCCAGCAGCCAAGATCCGACAGGGGGAACAGATACGCAGTATTTT | CASSQDPTGGTDTQYF
TRBJ2-2 | TRBV7-9 | NA | NA | TGTGCCAGCAGCCCAAGACAGATACAATACACCGGGGAGCTGTTTTTT | CASSPRQIQYTGELFF
TRBJ1-1 | TRBV19 | NA | NA | TGTGCCAGTAGAGGGGAAAGGAACACTGAAGCTTTCTTT | CASRGERNTEAFF
TRBJ2-3 | TRBV27 | TRBD2 | NA | TGTGCCAGCAGTGGGGGGATAGCGGGCCCAGATACGCAGTATTTT | CASSGGIAGPDTQYF
TRBJ1-4 | TRBV28 | NA | NA | TGTGCCACAGCCCCCGGGGGGTTTGATGAAAAACTGTTTTTT | CATAPGGFDEKLFF
TRBJ1-5 | TRBV19 | NA | NA | TGTGCCAGTAATTCAAACGGTCGCAATCAGCCCCAGCATTTT | CASNSNGRNQPQHF
TRBJ2-1 | TRBV5-4 | NA | NA | TGTGCCAGCAGCTTGCCCGGGAGCCCTGAGCAGTTCTTC | CASSLPGSPEQFF
TRBJ2-7 | TRBV7-2 | NA | NA | TGTGCCAGCAGCCCTGGACACTCCGTTAATGTATACGAGCAGTACTTC | CASSPGHSVNVYEQYF
TRBJ2-1 | TRBV19 | TRBD1 | NA | TGTGCCTGTACCGGGACAGACTACAATGAGCAGTTCTTC | CACTGTDYNEQFF
TRBJ2-7 | TRBV4-3 | TRBD2 | NA | TGCGCCAGCAGCCAAGCCCGACTAGCGGGATCCTACGAGCAGTACTTC | CASSQARLAGSYEQYF
TRBJ1-5 | TRBV28 | TRBD1 | NA | TGTGCCAGCAGTCTCCCGGACAGGGGAAGTCAGCCCCAGCATTTT | CASSLPDRGSQPQHF
TRBJ2-2 | TRBV11-3 | TRBD1 | NA | TGTGCCAGCAGCTTTGCTACAGGGGATGGCGGGGAGCTGTTTTTT | CASSFATGDGGELFF
TRBJ2-1 | TRBV28 | TRBD1 | NA | TGTGCCAGCAGTTTAGAGGGGGCGGGTTACAATGAGCAGTTCTTC | CASSLEGAGYNEQFF
TRBJ2-1 | TRBV27 | NA | NA | TGTGCCAGCAGTCTCAGCGGAAGCTCCTACAATGAGCAGTTCTTC | CASSLSGSSYNEQFF
TRBJ2-1 | TRBV13 | NA | NA | TGTGCCAGCAGCCCCGGGGTGAGCTCCTACAATGAGCAGTTCTTC | CASSPGVSSYNEQFF
TRBJ1-4 | TRBV28 | NA | once | TGTGCCAGCAGCCCTGAGGAAAAACTGTTTTTT | CASSPEEKLFF
TRBJ1-2 | TRBV27 | TRBD1 | once | TGTGCCAGCAGTTTAATTAGTGGCAGGGGGCGTACGGGCTACACCTTC | CASSLISGRGRTGYTF
TRBJ2-7 | TRBV5-4 | TRBD1 | NA | TGTGCCAGCAGCTTGGGGACCGGGACAGCCACCTACGAGCAGTACTTC | CASSLGTGTATYEQYF
TRBJ2-3 | TRBV28 | TRBD2 | NA | TGTGCCAGCAGTCCCCTAGCGGGGGACGCAGATACGCAGTATTTT | CASSPLAGDADTQYF
TRBJ1-4 | TRBV30 | TRBD1 | once | TGTGCCCTCCAGGGGGGAGTGGAAAAACTGTTTTTT | CALQGGVEKLFF
TRBJ1-2 | TRBV10-2 | NA | NA | TGCGCCAGCAGTGAGGGGGCAGGCCACGGCTATGGCTACACCTTC | CASSEGAGHGYGYTF
TRBJ2-7 | TRBV5-6 | TRBD1 | NA | TGTGCCAGCAGCGGGGAAGGCAGGGGGCAATACGAGCAGTACTTC | CASSGEGRGQYEQYF
TRBJ2-1 | TRBV6-5 | NA | NA | TGTGCCAGCAGTTACGACACCAGCTCCTACAATGAGCAGTTCTTC | CASSYDTSSYNEQFF
TRBJ2-7 | TRBV6-1 | TRBD1 | NA | TGTGCCAGCAGTCTACAGGGGGACTACGAGCAGTACTTC | CASSLQGDYEQYF
TRBJ2-7 | TRBV19 | NA | NA | TGTGCCAGTAGCCCAGGGGATGGCTCCTACGAGCAGTACTTC | CASSPGDGSYEQYF
TRBJ1-2 | TRBV28 | TRBD1 | once | TGTGCCAGCAGTCCCGGGACAGTCAACTATGGCTACACCTTC | CASSPGTVNYGYTF
TRBJ2-5 | TRBV4-1 | NA | NA | TGCGCCAGCAGCCAAGTCGACGCGGAGGGGAAGGAAGAGACCCAGTACTTC | CASSQVDAEGKEETQYF
TRBJ1-5 | TRBV7-2 | NA | NA | TGTGCCAGCAGCTTAGGTTGTTGGACTATGGGCAATCAGCCCCAGCATTTT | CASSLGCWTMGNQPQHF
TRBJ2-1 | TRBV27 | NA | NA | TGTGCCACCTGGGGGCAAAGCTCCTACAATGAGCAGTTCTTC | CATWGQSSYNEQFF
TRBJ2-5 | TRBV11-3 | NA | once | TGTGCCAGCAGCTTCAGGGGCGGGGAGACCCAGTACTTC | CASSFRGGETQYF
TRBJ2-2 | TRBV5-1 | TRBD1 | NA | TGCGCCAGCAGCCCCGGACAGGGCTTGGACACCGGGGAGCTGTTTTTT | CASSPGQGLDTGELFF
TRBJ2-2 | TRBV6-4 | TRBD2 | once | TGTGCCAGCAGTGAGAGGATAGCGGGGGGCCACGACGGGGAGCTGTTTTTT | CASSERIAGGHDGELFF
TRBJ2-7 | TRBV6-5 | NA | NA | TGTGCCAGCAGCCTGTCGGGGGTTGGGTCCTACGAGCAGTACTTC | CASSLSGVGSYEQYF
TRBJ2-7 | TRBV6-5 | NA | NA | TGTGCCAGCAGTCCATCCCCGGACAGCTACGAGCAGTACTTC | CASSPSPDSYEQYF
TRBJ2-1 | TRBV7-6 | NA | NA | TGTGCCAGCAGCTTAGGGGGCGCGAACCCTTACAATGAGCAGTTCTTC | CASSLGGANPYNEQFF
TRBJ2-3 | TRBV27 | TRBD2 | NA | TGTGCCAGCAGTCCCCCGGGGGGTACGCAGTATTTT | CASSPPGGTQYF
TRBJ1-2 | TRBV19 | NA | NA | TGTGCCAGTAGTATAGCTCGTTTGCGGAGTAGGGGTGGCTACACCTTC | CASSIARLRSRGGYTF
TRBJ1-2 | TRBV25-1 | NA | NA | TGTGCCAGCAGTGTATACTATGGCTACACCTTC | CASSVYYGYTF
TRBJ2-5 | TRBV29-1 | NA | NA | TGCAGCGTTGAACAGGGGGGAGAGACCCAGTACTTC | CSVEQGGETQYF
TRBJ2-3 | TRBV11-1 | NA | NA | TGTGCCAGCACCACAGAGGACTACCCGAAGGTAACAGATACGCAGTATTTT | CASTTEDYPKVTDTQYF
TRBJ2-5 | TRBV25-1 | TRBD2 | NA | TGTGCCAGCAGTGAATGGGGAGGGCGACAAGAGACCCAGTACTTC | CASSEWGGRQETQYF
TRBJ2-2 | TRBV13 | NA | NA | TGTGCCAGCAGTGCTCTAAGTCCAGCGGGTGATGACACCGGGGAGCTGTTTTTT | CASSALSPAGDDTGELFF
TRBJ1-4 | TRBV10-2 | NA | NA | TGCGCCAGCAGGGGCGCTAATGAAAAACTGTTTTTT | CASRGANEKLFF
TRBJ2-4 | TRBV27 | NA | NA | TGTGCCAGCGGTCTGACAGGCTTAAGGAACATTCAGTACTTC | CASGLTGLRNIQYF
TRBJ2-1 | TRBV28 | NA | NA | TGTGCCAGCAGTTTGTCGCAGGGGCATTCGAATGAGCAGTTCTTC | CASSLSQGHSNEQFF
TRBJ1-2 | TRBV6-1 | TRBD1 | NA | TGTGCCAGCAGTGGGAATTGGGGGGACAGGAACTATGGCTACACCTTC | CASSGNWGDRNYGYTF
TRBJ2-7 | TRBV9 | NA | few | TGTGCCAGCAGCGTAGCTGGGTATAGGGGCGAGCAGTACTTC | CASSVAGYRGEQYF
TRBJ2-7 | TRBV9 | NA | NA | TGTGCCAGCAGCCAGCGGCCTTCCACCTACGAGCAGTACTTC | CASSQRPSTYEQYF
TRBJ2-3 | TRBV4-2 | NA | NA | TGTGCCACCAACACAGATACGCAGTATTTT | CATNTDTQYF